A selection of T cell receptor beta chains follows, all from one sample in a study of lymphopenia after photon versus proton radiotherapy. Profiling relied on immunoSEQ multiplex PCR, and the TCRdb table lists in-frame clones only, not all of them. In the table there are some 30,000 clones, approximately 84% of which are singletons. The specimen was peripheral blood, collected from a patient treated with proton-based radiotherapy. The receptors shown here come from a woman between 65 and 79 years old with pancreatic cancer. Both conserved end residues are part of each CDR3.

TRBV25-1 CASSGVGVGNQPQHF
TRBV5-6 CASSLGWGGRNYNEQFF
TRBV13 CASSLGLSGGVGYTEAFF
TRBV30 CAWSASYEQYF
TRBV25-1 CASSELGRSEQYF
TRBV19 CASSKGNLATNEKLFF
TRBV25-1 CASSGGASYEQYF
TRBV7-3 CASSLTGTENYGYTF
TRBV25-1 CASRQTGTGPGYTF
TRBV27 CASRRGLADNYEQYF
TRBV7-2 CASSVTSGIYEQYF
TRBV4-3 CAISPDAGVGGGYTF
TRBV20-1 CSAAITDTQYF
TRBV18 CASSPGSGRSYNEQFF
TRBV27 CASGKGTVSYEQYF
TRBV7-9 CASSFAFPDTQYF
TRBV18 CASSPSGQGWEKLFF
TRBV4-2 CASSQVHSGTSGISSYEQYF
TRBV4-1 CASSQREDFGEQYF
TRBV19 CASSRGGGEEKLFF
TRBV4-1 CASSQVGQFNSPLHF
TRBV6-4 CASSDIAGGGDTQYF